This T cell receptor beta chain was observed in a study of T cell repertoires in cytomegalovirus infection (dated by TCRdb to between 2019 and 2020). At the level of the whole study: Because public TCR beta signatures pointed to carriage of CMV infection together with the matching HLA type, the HLA type of each donor mattered for the analysis. General conclusions and limits of the study: In the ex vivo response, HLA-C-restricted CMV-specific TCR beta clonotypes were dominant, and in two of eight donors the single most frequent clonotype came from this HLA-C-restricted group. In both this cohort and an independent roughly 350-donor cohort, the cumulative frequency of public TCR beta family members distinguished carriers of CMV infection plus the relevant HLA type.

Concerning this clonotype itself: Its antigen is still unknown. There are no base qualities to consult, and no much larger clone falls within one base.

These reads were obtained on an Illumina HiSeq 1500. TCRdb handled the public reads itself, with Q25 trimming in fastp and clone calling in MiXCR, and kept productive beta chains. Entries are consolidated by CDR3 protein sequence, retaining the most common genes and DNA. The sample records 250,000 to 300,000 distinct CDR3 sequences, 12% to 15% of which are singletons. The ten biggest clones cover around 8.1% of the sample. Trimming removed 11 bases from V and 7 bases from J; the gene matches leave 6 bases unexplained. The CDR3, from cysteine to phenylalanine, totals 11 residues. Only the CDR3 region is kept as DNA, spanning 33 bases read in frame from base 1. From the germline V gene, CDR1 is MNHEY and CDR2 is SVGEGT.

This clonotype was sampled from a human donor in good health (CMV status not recorded). Some clones in this sample may be carry-over from other donors' samples. The sequence is built from TRBV6-2 or TRBV6-3 and TRBJ2-3; 7 bases in the junction line up with TRBD2. Sequencing input: PBMCs. CDR3 reads: CACTSVNTQYF. The DNA sequence is given as TGTGCCTGTACTAGCGTGAATACGCAGTATTTT.